The next 15 T cell receptor beta chains were all read from a single sample in a study of CD8+CD57+ T cells in acquired aplastic anemia. All patients picked for sequencing had shown, by flow cytometry, an expansion of CD8+CD57+ cells. Genomic DNA, the template, was used for profiling of the TCR beta VDJ and CDR3. TCRdb re-called the reads with MiXCR, one entry per CDR3 protein. The sample contains around 200,000 distinct CDR3 sequences, nearly 50% of which appear only once. Sequencing was carried out using sorted CD4+, CD8+, or CD8+CD57+ T cells (not recorded which) from PBMCs. These receptors were collected from a human donor with aplastic anemia.

This clonotype came up many times. The chain couples TRBV20-1 to TRBJ2-3; 14 bases are shared with TRBD2. Germline V CDR1 and CDR2: DFQATT, SNEGSKA (reference sequence). After removal of 5 bases from V and 5 bases from J, the junction contained 9 bases not matched to a gene. This CDR3 spans 16 amino acids. The CDR3 spells CSAGTGLAGGLDTQYF. DNA for the CDR3: TGCAGTGCTGGGACAGGACTAGCGGGGGGATTAGATACGCAGTATTTT.

This chain links TRBV30 with TRBJ1-5; 9 bases are a match to TRBD1. The CDR3 loop spans 13 amino acids. Trimming removed 5 bases from V and 5 bases from J; junction bases left unmatched: 4. Germline V gives CDR1 GTSNPN, CDR2 SVGIG (reference sequence). DNA of the CDR3: TGTGCCTGGGGACAGGGGAACGATCAGCCCCAGCATTTT. Translated, it gives CAWGQGNDQPQHF.

The chain has TRBV20-1 and TRBJ2-7; 10 nucleotides match TRBD1. This CDR3 comprises 13 residues. The trim removed 3 bases at V and 4 bases at J, leaving 3 bases unmatched. Germline lookup yields CDR1 DFQATT and CDR2 SNEGSKA (reference sequence). CDR3 loop: CSARGTGEYEQYF. CDR3 coding DNA: TGCAGTGCTAGGGGGACAGGGGAGTACGAGCAGTACTTC.

The sample holds many counts of this clonotype. The chain recombines TRBV19 with TRBJ2-5; possible D gene TRBD2, 5 bases. The germline V gene has CDR1 LNHDA and CDR2 SQIVND (reference sequence). The CDR3 has 15 amino acids. Trimming left V 3 bases short and J 1 base short, with 12 bases between. The CDR3 loop is CASSIFRGVQETQYF. DNA of the CDR3: TGTGCCAGTAGTATTTTCCGGGGAGTCCAAGAGACCCAGTACTTC.

This clonotype was counted between two and nine times. V usage is TRBV25-1 and J usage is TRBJ1-2, with D hard to call. This CDR3 is 14 amino acids long. Germline V gene data show CDR1 as MGHDK and CDR2 as SYGVNS. Trimming removed 3 bases from V and 0 bases from J, with 8 bases in between. The chain's CDR3 is CASSELGANYGYTF. The CDR3 DNA reads TGTGCCAGCAGTGAGTTAGGTGCTAACTATGGCTACACCTTC.

On this clonotype: The germline gene is not matched at one end of the junction; a read error may be the cause. The rearrangement links TRBV7-2 to TRBJ2-3; TRBD2 matches at 11 bases. The CDR3 is 15 residues long. CDR1 SGHTA and CDR2 FQGNSA come from the germline V gene. The DNA for the CDR3 is TGTGCCAGCAGCCTAGCGGGGGGCGGCCCAGATACGCAGTATTTT. Protein product: CASSLAGGGPDTQYF.

This clonotype showed up many times. This chain uses TRBV10-3 with TRBJ2-7; D ambiguous. Trimming shortened V by 0 bases and J by 6 bases, and 15 bases separated the two germline ends. The length of the CDR3 is 15 residues. Looked up from germline, CDR1 is ENHRY and CDR2 is SYGVKD. The chain's CDR3 is CAISESANPRIEQYF. The CDR3 DNA is TGTGCCATCAGTGAGTCGGCGAATCCCCGTATCGAGCAGTACTTC.

The chain carries TRBV2 and TRBJ2-3, with a possible D match to TRBD2 (6 bases). With 5 bases removed from V and 2 bases from J, the gap between germline ends came to 17 bases. The CDR3 covers 16 residues. CDR1 and CDR2 from the germline V gene are SNHLY and FYNNEI. CDR3: CASSQNAGLVTDTQYF. The CDR3 DNA sequence: TGTGCCAGCAGTCAAAACGCGGGACTTGTCACAGATACGCAGTATTTT.

The chain recombines TRBV24-1 with TRBJ2-1; 7 nucleotides match TRBD2. The germline V gene has CDR1 KGHDR and CDR2 SFDVKD. The CDR3 runs to 14 residues. Unmatched junction bases numbered 4, after V lost 3 bases and J lost 6 bases. CDR3: CATSDPGGSNEQFF. CDR3 nucleotide sequence: TGTGCCACCAGTGATCCCGGGGGGTCCAATGAGCAGTTCTTC.

The chain links TRBV10-3 to TRBJ1-1, with TRBD1 matching 7 bases. CDR1 is ENHRY, CDR2 SYGVKD, per germline. The CDR3 runs to 15 residues. V was clipped by 0 bases and J by 11 bases; unmatched bases: 12. The CDR3 DNA is TGTGCCATCAGTGAGTCGATGGGTACAGGGGTTCGTGCTTTCTTT. Protein product: CAISESMGTGVRAFF.

Ten or more counts support this clonotype. The chain uses TRBV19 and TRBJ2-1, with 13 bases matching TRBD2. This CDR3 has 16 amino acids. The trim removed 5 bases at V and 4 bases at J, leaving 5 bases unmatched. Germline V gene sequence: CDR1 LNHDA, CDR2 SQIVND (reference sequence). The CDR3 loop is CASSPGLAGTYNEQFF. The CDR3 DNA reads TGTGCCAGTAGTCCGGGACTAGCGGGGACATACAATGAGCAGTTCTTC. The full variable domain, its missing parts supplied by reference TRBV19 and TRBJ2-1, is DGGITQSPKYLFRKEGQNVTLSCEQNLNHDAMYWYRQDPGQGLRLIYYSQIVNDFQKGDIAEGYSVSREKKESFPLTVTSAQKNPTAFYLCASSPGLAGTYNEQFFGPGTRLTVL.

The chain has TRBV11-2 and TRBJ2-3; 8 bases align to TRBD1. J lost 3 bases, V lost 5 bases, and 10 bases had no gene match. Looked up from germline, CDR1 is SGHAT and CDR2 is FQNNGV. The CDR3 runs to 16 residues. The CDR3 region is CASSRPGQAVTDTQYF. For the CDR3, the DNA is TGTGCCAGCAGCCGCCCGGGACAGGCTGTGACAGATACGCAGTATTTT.

The CDR3 coding sequence is TGCGCCAGCAGCTTGGAGTCAGAGGGGGGGAATGAGCAGTTCTTC. It is translated as CASSLESEGGNEQFF. V and J are TRBV5-1 and TRBJ2-1, with D possibly matching TRBD2 (7 bases). Germline values: CDR1 SGHRS, CDR2 YFSETQ. This CDR3 comprises 15 residues. The V end lost 0 bases, the J end lost 7 bases, and 14 bases lay between the germline ends.

This clonotype has more than one count but fewer than ten. The chain joins TRBV12-3 or TRBV12-4 to TRBJ1-1, with D uncertain. Trimming left V 1 base short and J 5 bases short, with 5 bases between. The CDR3 has 12 residues. Written as DNA, the CDR3 is TGTGCCAGCAGTTTAGAGGAGACTGAAGCTTTCTTT. As protein: CASSLEETEAFF.

The V and J genes are TRBV19 and TRBJ1-2, with 11 bases identical to TRBD1. This CDR3 has 15 amino acids. The germline gives CDR1 LNHDA, CDR2 SQIVND (reference sequence). J gave up 4 bases and V 9 bases, and 10 bases lay outside the gene matches. The CDR3 DNA is TGTGCCAGCCGGGACAGGGGGGCGGGAGGCTATGGCTACACCTTC. This codes for CASRDRGAGGYGYTF.